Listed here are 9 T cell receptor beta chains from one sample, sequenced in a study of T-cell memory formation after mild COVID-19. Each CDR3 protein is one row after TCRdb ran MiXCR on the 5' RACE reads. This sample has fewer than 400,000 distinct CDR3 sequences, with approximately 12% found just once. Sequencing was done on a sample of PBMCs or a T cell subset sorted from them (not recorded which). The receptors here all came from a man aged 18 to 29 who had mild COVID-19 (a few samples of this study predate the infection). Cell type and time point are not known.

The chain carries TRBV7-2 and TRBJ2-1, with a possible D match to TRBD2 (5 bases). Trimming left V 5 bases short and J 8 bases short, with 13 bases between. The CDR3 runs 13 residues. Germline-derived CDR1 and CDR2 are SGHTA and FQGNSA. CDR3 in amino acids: CASSPGVYDEQFF. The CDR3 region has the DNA TGTGCCAGCAGCCCCGGGGTTTACGATGAGCAGTTCTTC.

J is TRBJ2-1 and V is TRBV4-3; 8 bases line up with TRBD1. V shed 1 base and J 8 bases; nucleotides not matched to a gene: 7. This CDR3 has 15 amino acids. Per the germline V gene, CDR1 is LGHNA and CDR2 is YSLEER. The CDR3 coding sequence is TGCGCCAGCAGCCAAGCGTTCGACAGGGGCGATGAGCAGTTCTTC. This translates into CASSQAFDRGDEQFF.

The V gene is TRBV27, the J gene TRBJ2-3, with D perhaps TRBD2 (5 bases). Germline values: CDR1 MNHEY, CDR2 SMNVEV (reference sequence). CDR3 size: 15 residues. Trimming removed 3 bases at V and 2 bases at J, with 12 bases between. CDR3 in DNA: TGTGCCAGCAGTTTTCGGGGAATTGTCACAGATACGCAGTATTTT. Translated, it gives CASSFRGIVTDTQYF.

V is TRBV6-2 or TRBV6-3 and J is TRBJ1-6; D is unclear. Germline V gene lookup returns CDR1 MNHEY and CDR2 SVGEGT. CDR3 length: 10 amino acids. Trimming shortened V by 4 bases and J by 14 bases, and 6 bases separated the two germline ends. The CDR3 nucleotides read TGTGCCAGCAGTTCGGGTTCCCTCCACTTT. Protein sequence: CASSSGSLHF.

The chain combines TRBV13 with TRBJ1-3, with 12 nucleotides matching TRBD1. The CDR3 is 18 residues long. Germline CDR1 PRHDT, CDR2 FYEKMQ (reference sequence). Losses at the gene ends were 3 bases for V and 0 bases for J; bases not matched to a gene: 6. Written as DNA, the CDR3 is TGTGCCAGCAGCTTGGGACAGGGGGCTTCCCGCTCTGGAAACACCATATATTTT. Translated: CASSLGQGASRSGNTIYF.

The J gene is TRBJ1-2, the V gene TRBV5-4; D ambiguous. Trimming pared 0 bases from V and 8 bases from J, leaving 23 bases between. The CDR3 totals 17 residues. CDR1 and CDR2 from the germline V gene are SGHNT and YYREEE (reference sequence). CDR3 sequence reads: CASSLGQNYLLQRGYTF. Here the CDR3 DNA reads TGTGCCAGCAGCTTGGGGCAGAATTACCTACTTCAGCGGGGCTACACCTTC.

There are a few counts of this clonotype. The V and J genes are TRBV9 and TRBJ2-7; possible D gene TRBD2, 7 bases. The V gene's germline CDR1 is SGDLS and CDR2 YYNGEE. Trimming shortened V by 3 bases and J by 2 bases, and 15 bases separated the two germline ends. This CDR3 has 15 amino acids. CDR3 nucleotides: TGTGCCAGCAGCGCGACCATCGGGGGGCCCTACGAGCAGTACGTC. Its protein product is CASSATIGGPYEQYV.

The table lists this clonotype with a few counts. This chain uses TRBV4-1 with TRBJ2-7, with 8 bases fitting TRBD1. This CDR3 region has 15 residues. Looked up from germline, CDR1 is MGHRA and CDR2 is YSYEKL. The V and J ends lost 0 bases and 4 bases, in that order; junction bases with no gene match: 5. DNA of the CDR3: TGCGCCAGCAGCCAAGATCAGTGGACAGGGTACGAGCAGTACTTC. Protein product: CASSQDQWTGYEQYF.

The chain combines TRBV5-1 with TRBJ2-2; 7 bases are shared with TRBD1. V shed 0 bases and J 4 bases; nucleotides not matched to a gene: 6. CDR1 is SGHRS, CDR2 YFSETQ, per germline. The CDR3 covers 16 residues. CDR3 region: CASSLAQGVSTGELFF. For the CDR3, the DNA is TGCGCCAGCAGCTTGGCTCAGGGGGTTAGCACCGGGGAGCTGTTTTTT.